A single sample gave rise to the 7 T cell receptor beta chains below, sequenced in a study of blood T cell repertoires in COVID-19 (dated by TCRdb to 2019 to 2021). The library was made by the immunoSEQ multiplex PCR assay. TCRdb re-hosts the immuneACCESS table, in-frame sequences only. Its copies lack some clones; in the studies checked, an unresolved V gene accounts for under half of them, and the cause for the rest is not known. Present in this sample are about 98,000 clones, about 89% of which were seen just once. In total, the top ten clones hold approximately 10% of the sample. Sequenced sample: peripheral blood. The origin of the receptors is a man aged 45 to 65 with acute or convalescent COVID-19.

The rearrangement uses TRBV2 and TRBJ2-1, with D possibly matching TRBD1 (6 bases). The CDR3 is 14 amino acids. Trimming took 7 bases from V and 7 from J, leaving 17 bases between them. CDR1 is SNHLY, CDR2 FYNNEI, per germline. The CDR3 loop is CASIPGTTVNEQFF. The CDR3 DNA follows: TGTGCCAGCATTCCCGGGACAACGGTTAATGAGCAGTTCTTC.

The chain is built from TRBV28 and TRBJ1-6; 8 bases align to TRBD1. CDR3 length: 14 residues. Germline V gene data show CDR1 as MDHEN and CDR2 as SYDVKM. With V trimmed by 5 bases and J by 4 bases, 1 base remained unmatched. This CDR3 reads CASSRTGYNSPLHF. The CDR3 coding sequence is TGTGCCAGCAGTCGGACAGGGTATAATTCACCCCTCCACTTT.

This chain uses TRBV18 with TRBJ2-1; 7 bases agree with TRBD2. Germline values: CDR1 KGHSH, CDR2 LQKENI. V shed 4 bases, J shed 6 bases, and the junction held 9 bases outside the gene matches. This CDR3 is built from 15 residues. The CDR3 DNA sequence: TGTGCCAGCTCACTACTAGCGTCCCAACTCAATGAGCAGTTCTTC. Its protein is CASSLLASQLNEQFF.

This clone was seen a few times. The V gene is TRBV11-3, the J gene TRBJ2-3, with 9 bases lining up with TRBD2. CDR1 is SGHNT and CDR2 is YENEEA in the germline V gene. The CDR3 length is 17 residues. V shed 0 bases, J shed 6 bases, and the junction held 10 bases outside the gene matches. The CDR3 DNA reads as TGTGCCAGCAGCTTAGATCTAGCTAGCGGGGCGACGGATACGCAGTATTTT. It encodes CASSLDLASGATDTQYF.

The CDR3 sequence is CASSQGLLEAGPYNEQFF. CDR3 DNA sequence: TGCGCCAGCAGCCAAGGCCTCCTGGAGGCGGGACCCTACAATGAGCAGTTCTTC. V is TRBV4-1 and J is TRBJ2-1; the D gene is possibly TRBD2 (6 bases). Germline CDR1 reads MGHRA; CDR2 reads YSYEKL. V gave up 1 base and J gave up 2 bases, with 18 bases separating them. There are 18 residues in the CDR3.

The V gene is TRBV5-4, the J gene TRBJ2-1; TRBD1 agrees at 7 bases. Losses at the gene ends were 0 bases for V and 2 bases for J; bases not matched to a gene: 2. Germline V gene data show CDR1 as SGHNT and CDR2 as YYREEE (reference sequence). The CDR3 spans 15 residues. For the CDR3, the DNA is TGTGCCAGCAGCTTGGATACAGGGGCCTACAATGAGCAGTTCTTC. Its translation: CASSLDTGAYNEQFF.

This clone was recorded only once. The chain couples TRBV10-3 to TRBJ2-1; TRBD2 matches 9 bases. CDR1 ENHRY and CDR2 SYGVKD come from the germline V gene. This CDR3 comprises 15 residues. V lost 6 bases to trimming and J lost 0 bases; unmatched junction nucleotides: 3. CDR3 in amino acids: CAISGLAPSYNEQFF. In DNA, the CDR3 is TGTGCCATCAGCGGACTAGCGCCCTCCTACAATGAGCAGTTCTTC.